This is a list of T cell receptor beta chains from one sample in a study of T cell responses to AZD1222 COVID-19 vaccine. Assay: immunoSEQ multiplex PCR; the TCRdb copy retains only in-frame clones and omits some. The sample records 90,000 to 120,000 clones, over 80% being singletons. The sequencing here drew on peripheral blood, taken 28 days after the second AZD1222 dose. These TCRs come from an adult who received the AZD1222 COVID-19 vaccine. CDR3s include the opening cysteine and the closing phenylalanine or tryptophan. The D gene is left open where the match is weak. Some rows have no size entry. The others give once, few or many, or a class for an expanded clone.

abundance	v_gene	d_gene	j_gene	CDR3aa	CDR3nt
-	TRBV6-5	-	TRBJ1-2	CASSSSGLGSYTF	TGTGCCAGCTCGTCCAGCGGACTAGGGAGCTACACCTTC
-	TRBV5-1	-	TRBJ2-5	CASSLDQETQYF	TGCGCCAGCAGCTTGGACCAAGAGACCCAGTACTTC
-	TRBV6-5	-	TRBJ1-3	CASSYSKGTGNTIYF	TGTGCCAGCAGTTACTCAAAGGGGACTGGAAACACCATATATTTT
-	TRBV5-1	-	TRBJ2-1	CASMMGGFSYNEQFF	TGCGCCAGCATGATGGGCGGATTCTCCTACAATGAGCAGTTCTTC
-	TRBV6-5	-	TRBJ2-4	CASSLNSKNIQYF	TGTGCCAGCAGCCTCAACAGCAAAAACATTCAGTACTTC
-	TRBV6-1	-	TRBJ2-3	CASRRRGVADTQYF	TGTGCCAGCAGACGTAGGGGCGTCGCAGATACGCAGTATTTT
once	TRBV9	TRBD2	TRBJ2-7	CASSVSGGTHYEQYF	TGTGCCAGCAGCGTATCGGGAGGCACCCACTACGAGCAGTACTTC
-	TRBV6-1	TRBD1	TRBJ2-7	CASSETTGVYEQYF	TGTGCCAGCAGTGAAACGACAGGGGTTTACGAGCAGTACTTC
-	TRBV5-8	-	TRBJ2-7	CASWGQGYEQYF	TGTGCCAGCTGGGGGCAGGGCTACGAGCAGTACTTC
-	TRBV6-5	-	TRBJ2-5	CASSYLDSQETQYF	TGTGCCAGCAGTTACTTGGACAGCCAAGAGACCCAGTACTTC
-	TRBV19	-	TRBJ1-3	CASSIRRLNERGTIYF	TGTGCCAGTAGTATTCGGCGGCTGAATGAGAGGGGCACCATATATTTT
-	TRBV6-5	-	TRBJ2-2	CASSYSVSGAGELFF	TGTGCCAGCAGTTACTCGGTCTCTGGCGCCGGGGAGCTGTTTTTT
-	TRBV7-2	-	TRBJ1-1	CASSLRGGITEAFF	TGTGCCAGCAGCTTGAGAGGGGGTATCACTGAAGCTTTCTTT
-	TRBV10-3	TRBD1	TRBJ2-7	CAISERQGFDEQYF	TGTGCCATCAGTGAGAGACAGGGGTTCGACGAGCAGTACTTC
-	TRBV30	TRBD1	TRBJ2-7	CAWSVYRGYEQYF	TGTGCCTGGAGTGTTTACAGGGGGTACGAGCAGTACTTC
-	TRBV7-8	-	TRBJ2-2	CASSSPLDGFFANTGELFF	TGTGCCAGCAGCTCCCCTTTAGACGGTTTTTTCGCGAACACCGGGGAGCTGTTTTTT
-	TRBV13	-	TRBJ2-5	CASSLRQALQETQYF	TGTGCCAGCAGCTTAAGACAGGCCCTCCAAGAGACCCAGTACTTC
-	TRBV19	-	TRBJ2-1	CASSLGNEQFF	TGTGCCAGTAGTCTGGGCAATGAGCAGTTCTTC
-	TRBV5-1	-	TRBJ1-5	CASSLSGADNQPQHF	TGCGCCAGCAGCTTGTCAGGGGCGGACAATCAGCCCCAGCATTTT
-	TRBV10-2	TRBD1	TRBJ1-1	CASSIGGLIGAEAFF	TGCGCCAGCTCGATAGGGGGCCTCATAGGGGCCGAAGCTTTCTTT
-	TRBV9	-	TRBJ2-7	CASSLGQYF	TGTGCCAGCAGCCTCGGGCAGTACTTC
-	TRBV19	-	TRBJ2-6	CASRAGPVLTF	TGTGCCAGTAGAGCAGGCCCAGTCCTGACTTTC
-	TRBV28	-	TRBJ2-7	CASSLDRGEQYF	TGTGCCAGCAGCCTAGACAGAGGCGAGCAGTACTTC
-	TRBV30	-	TRBJ1-2	CAWRPEGYGYTF	TGTGCCTGGAGGCCTGAAGGCTATGGCTACACCTTC
-	TRBV2	-	TRBJ1-3	CASSRELGVGGNTIYF	TGTGCCAGCAGCCGAGAGTTGGGGGTCGGTGGAAACACCATATATTTT
-	TRBV21-1	-	TRBJ2-7	CASSKEAPTGSLREQYF	TGTGCCAGCAGCAAAGAAGCCCCGACAGGCTCCCTACGGGAGCAGTACTTC
-	TRBV5-6	TRBD2	TRBJ2-1	CASSLQSSGGAYNEQFF	TGTGCCAGCAGCTTGCAATCTAGCGGGGGGGCTTACAATGAGCAGTTCTTC
-	TRBV7-9	TRBD2	TRBJ2-1	CASSLEQRGGSYNEQFF	TGTGCCAGCAGCTTAGAACAGCGGGGGGGCTCCTACAATGAGCAGTTCTTC
-	TRBV4-3	TRBD2	TRBJ2-1	CASSPTSGGNEQFF	TGCGCCAGCAGTCCCACTAGCGGGGGGAATGAGCAGTTCTTC
-	TRBV7-8	-	TRBJ1-3	CASSLVSGLSGNTIYF	TGTGCCAGCAGCTTAGTTTCTGGCCTCTCTGGAAACACCATATATTTT
-	TRBV7-9	-	TRBJ1-1	CASSLEVSEAFF	TGTGCCAGCAGCTTAGAGGTGTCTGAAGCTTTCTTT
-	TRBV12-1	-	TRBJ2-1	CASSLSRGQGWDEQFF	TGTGCCAGCAGCTTAAGCAGAGGACAGGGATGGGATGAGCAGTTCTTC
once	TRBV18	-	TRBJ1-1	CASSPLGGGAMNTEAFF	TGTGCCAGCTCACCATTGGGAGGGGGGGCGATGAACACTGAAGCTTTCTTT
-	TRBV7-2	-	TRBJ2-7	CASSLSRGNEQYF	TGTGCCAGCAGCTTAAGTAGAGGGAACGAGCAGTACTTC
-	TRBV3-1/TRBV3-2	-	TRBJ1-1	CASSQGGSTEAFF	TGTGCCAGCAGCCAAGGAGGGTCCACTGAAGCTTTCTTT
-	TRBV7-9	-	TRBJ1-6	CASSLGGRDYSYNSPLHF	TGTGCCAGCAGCTTAGGTGGTAGGGACTACTCCTATAATTCACCCCTCCACTTT
-	TRBV10-3	-	TRBJ1-5	CAISESNQPQHF	TGTGCCATCAGTGAGAGCAATCAGCCCCAGCATTTT
-	TRBV7-2	TRBD1	TRBJ1-2	CASSLQRGQGNYGYTF	TGTGCCAGCAGCCTACAAAGGGGACAGGGTAACTATGGCTACACCTTC
once	TRBV6-5	TRBD2	TRBJ2-7	CASGTSGAYEQYF	TGTGCCAGCGGGACTAGCGGGGCCTACGAGCAGTACTTC
-	TRBV6-5	-	TRBJ1-1	CASIRPGVTEAFF	TGTGCCAGCATTCGACCTGGAGTCACTGAAGCTTTCTTT
-	TRBV15	-	TRBJ1-2	CATSPSPPDNGYTF	TGTGCCACCAGCCCTAGCCCCCCAGATAATGGCTACACCTTC
-	TRBV18	-	TRBJ1-2	CASSPQRNYGYTF	TGTGCCAGCTCACCACAGCGTAACTATGGCTACACCTTC
-	TRBV5-4	-	TRBJ1-6	CASSFWGSDSPLHF	TGTGCCAGCAGCTTTTGGGGGTCGGATTCACCCCTCCACTTT